This is a list of T cell receptor beta chains from one sample in a study of OX40 agonist ivuxolimab in advanced cancers. Sequenced by immunoSEQ multiplex PCR; TCRdb stores in-frame clones only, minus some. Of approximately 61,000 clones listed, 75% to 90% are singletons. Here the sequenced sample was CD4+ or CD8+ T cells sorted from blood, taken in a trial of the OX40 agonist ivuxolimab. These receptor sequences come from an adult with an advanced solid tumor such as melanoma, head and neck, liver or kidney cancer. Both conserved end residues are part of each CDR3. D genes are given only for firm matches. Clone size is stated in some rows and not others, as once, few, many or a class when expanded.

.,TRBV9,.,TRBJ2-7,CASSVDDFSSYEQYF,TGTGCCAGCAGCGTAGATGACTTCAGCTCCTACGAGCAGTACTTC
.,TRBV10-2,once,TRBJ2-3,CASREAGLTDTQYF,TGCGCCAGCAGAGAAGCGGGTCTCACAGATACGCAGTATTTT
TRBD2,TRBV6-5,few,TRBJ2-3,CASSLQLAGADTQYF,TGTGCCAGCAGTTTACAACTAGCGGGAGCAGATACGCAGTATTTT
TRBD1,TRBV27,.,TRBJ2-6,CASSLGQALGGANVLTF,TGTGCCAGCAGTCTGGGACAGGCACTGGGCGGGGCCAACGTCCTGACTTTC
.,TRBV15,.,TRBJ2-1,CATSIRRSRRDEQFF,TGTGCCACCAGCATTCGACGCTCTCGAAGGGATGAGCAGTTCTTC
.,TRBV27,.,TRBJ1-1,CASGMRGTEAFF,TGTGCCAGCGGAATGCGGGGGACTGAAGCTTTCTTT
.,TRBV20-1,.,TRBJ2-1,CSARRGNEQFF,TGCAGTGCTAGGAGAGGCAATGAGCAGTTCTTC
TRBD1,TRBV28,.,TRBJ1-2,CASRPGQGAPWGGYTF,TGTGCCAGCAGACCGGGACAGGGGGCACCTTGGGGTGGCTACACCTTC
.,TRBV6-5,.,TRBJ1-2,CASRSVVDGYTF,TGTGCCAGCAGGTCGGTAGTCGATGGCTACACCTTC
TRBD1,TRBV19,.,TRBJ2-1,CASSPDRGNEQFF,TGTGCCAGTAGCCCGGACAGGGGCAATGAGCAGTTCTTC
TRBD1,TRBV30,.,TRBJ1-6,CAWSGDSRINYNSPLHF,TGTGCCTGGAGTGGGGACAGCCGGATTAACTATAATTCACCCCTCCACTTT
.,TRBV11-2,.,TRBJ1-3,CASSLDFPGNTIYF,TGTGCCAGCAGCTTAGATTTTCCCGGAAACACCATATATTTT
TRBD2,TRBV28,.,TRBJ2-1,CAVTPLAEYNEQFF,TGTGCCGTCACCCCACTAGCGGAATACAATGAGCAGTTCTTC
TRBD2,TRBV18,.,TRBJ2-7,CASSPPLAGTYEQYF,TGTGCCAGCTCACCACCCCTAGCGGGGACCTACGAGCAGTACTTC
.,TRBV7-9,once,TRBJ2-5,CASSTLTDSFQETQYF,TGTGCCAGCAGTACACTGACTGACAGTTTCCAAGAGACCCAGTACTTC
.,TRBV9,.,TRBJ2-2,CASSGSGSNTGELFF,TGTGCCAGCAGTGGGAGCGGGTCGAACACCGGGGAGCTGTTTTTT
.,TRBV5-1,.,TRBJ2-3,CASSFPLENTDTQYF,TGCGCCAGCAGCTTCCCCTTGGAGAACACAGATACGCAGTATTTT
TRBD2,TRBV14,medium-sized,TRBJ2-1,CASSPPVRTSGNSYNEQFF,TGTGCCAGCAGCCCCCCGGTCAGGACTAGCGGGAATTCCTACAATGAGCAGTTCTTC
.,TRBV10-3,.,TRBJ1-5,CAISEPDSNQPQHF,TGTGCCATCAGTGAGCCGGATAGCAATCAGCCCCAGCATTTT
.,TRBV7-9,.,TRBJ2-1,CASSLFQGNEQFF,TGTGCCAGCAGCTTATTCCAGGGAAATGAGCAGTTCTTC
.,TRBV18,.,TRBJ2-2,CASSPPTQINTGELFF,TGTGCCAGCTCACCACCTACCCAGATCAACACCGGGGAGCTGTTTTTT
.,TRBV2,.,TRBJ2-6,CASSEAWGRWGTGANVLTF,TGTGCCAGCAGTGAAGCATGGGGTAGGTGGGGCACTGGGGCCAACGTCCTGACTTTC
TRBD1,TRBV27,.,TRBJ1-4,CASRTGGSTNEKLFF,TGTGCCAGCAGAACAGGGGGATCAACTAATGAAAAACTGTTTTTT
.,TRBV6-5,.,TRBJ1-5,CASSQNSNQPQHF,TGTGCCAGCAGCCAAAATAGCAATCAGCCCCAGCATTTT
TRBD2,TRBV10-3,once,TRBJ2-1,CAISGDYNEQFF,TGTGCCATTAGCGGGGACTACAATGAGCAGTTCTTC
TRBD2,TRBV27,.,TRBJ2-7,CASSSPEGGNYEQYF,TGTGCCAGCAGTTCCCCTGAGGGAGGGAACTACGAGCAGTACTTC
.,TRBV7-9,.,TRBJ2-2,CASSLGRGLVNTGELFF,TGTGCCAGCAGCTTAGGGCGGGGGCTAGTGAACACCGGGGAGCTGTTTTTT
.,TRBV11-3,.,TRBJ2-5,CATSWGGRVEETQYF,TGTGCCACCTCTTGGGGCGGCCGGGTGGAAGAGACCCAGTACTTC
.,TRBV11-2,.,TRBJ2-5,CASNPNGQETQYF,TGTGCCAGCAACCCAAACGGTCAAGAGACCCAGTACTTC
.,TRBV5-4,.,TRBJ2-7,CASSLSWGEYEQYF,TGTGCCAGCAGCTTGTCCTGGGGGGAGTACGAGCAGTACTTC
.,TRBV6-4,once,TRBJ2-3,CASSAQKRDTQYF,TGTGCCAGCAGTGCCCAAAAGCGGGATACGCAGTATTTT
TRBD1,TRBV9,.,TRBJ2-1,CASSGGQDRGNNEQFF,TGTGCCAGCAGCGGTGGTCAGGACAGGGGCAACAATGAGCAGTTCTTC
TRBD1,TRBV4-2,once,TRBJ1-1,CASSRDRGNTEAFF,TGTGCCAGCAGCCGGGACAGGGGAAACACTGAAGCTTTCTTT
TRBD1,TRBV27,.,TRBJ2-7,CASSPGQGTLYEQYF,TGTGCCAGCAGTCCGGGACAGGGGACACTCTACGAGCAGTACTTC
TRBD2,TRBV15,.,TRBJ2-7,CATSRHREAYEQYF,TGTGCCACCAGCCGACATCGGGAGGCCTACGAGCAGTACTTC
.,TRBV28,.,TRBJ1-1,CASSAGVTNTEAFF,TGTGCCAGCAGTGCGGGCGTGACTAACACTGAAGCTTTCTTT
TRBD2,TRBV4-3,.,TRBJ2-1,CASSQDRSGRENEQFF,TGCGCCAGCAGCCAAGATAGGAGCGGGAGGGAAAATGAGCAGTTCTTC
.,TRBV19,.,TRBJ2-2,CASSIFAQGITGELFF,TGTGCCAGTAGTATATTTGCACAGGGAATCACCGGGGAGCTGTTTTTT